The 4 T cell receptor beta chains below all came from one sample that was sequenced in a study of cytotoxic CD8 clonotypes in ibrutinib-treated CLL. The method was immunoSEQ multiplex PCR; TCRdb's version includes in-frame clones alone and lacks a portion of them. The data contain approximately 280,000 clones, roughly 76% of them singletons. The sequences come from PBMCs, collected at disease progression, from a patient treated with ibrutinib. The origin of the receptors is a human donor with chronic lymphocytic leukemia.

This chain links TRBV29-1 with TRBJ1-1; possibly TRBD1 for D (5 bases). Trimming left V 6 bases short and J 8 bases short, with 19 bases between. This CDR3 has 13 residues. Germline V gives CDR1 SQVTM, CDR2 ANQGSEA. CDR3 amino acids: CSVLHGGTREAFF. CDR3 nucleotide sequence: TGCAGCGTCCTCCACGGGGGGACTAGGGAAGCTTTCTTT.

This chain links TRBV2 with TRBJ2-7; 8 nucleotides agree with TRBD2. The junction had 7 bases not matched to a gene; V was cut back by 7 bases and J by 2 bases. The CDR3 covers 14 residues. In germline, CDR1 is SNHLY, CDR2 FYNNEI. CDR3 bases: TGTGCCAGCATCGGGGGTAGCGGGGCCTACGAGCAGTACTTC. Its translation: CASIGGSGAYEQYF. Variable domain in full (rest from reference TRBV2 and TRBJ2-7): EPEVTQTPSHQVTQMGQEVILRCVPISNHLYFYWYRQILGQKVEFLVSFYNNEISEKSEIFDDQFSVERPDGSNFTLKIRSTKLEDSAMYFCASIGGSGAYEQYFGPGTRLTVT.

The chain employs TRBV6-1 and TRBJ1-2, with 7 bases aligning to TRBD1. After removal of 8 bases from V and 6 bases from J, the junction contained 9 bases not matched to a gene. CDR1 and CDR2 from the germline V gene are MNHNS and SASEGT. The CDR3 totals 13 residues. The CDR3: CASLDRAENGYTF. The CDR3 region has the DNA TGTGCCAGCCTTGACAGGGCTGAAAATGGCTACACCTTC.

The chain carries TRBV5-6 and TRBJ1-2; no clear D gene. CDR3 size: 12 residues. The germline V gene has CDR1 SGHDT and CDR2 YYEEEE. V lost 4 bases, J lost 8 bases, and 12 bases lay in between. The CDR3 reads CASSQPEGGYTF. Written as DNA, the CDR3 is TGTGCCAGCAGCCAGCCGGAGGGCGGCTACACCTTC. The complete variable domain, with remaining parts taken from reference TRBV5-6 and TRBJ1-2, reads DAGVTQSPTHLIKTRGQQVTLRCSPKSGHDTVSWYQQALGQGPQFIFQYYEEEERQRGNFPDRFSGHQFPNYSSELNVNALLLGDSALYLCASSQPEGGYTFGSGTRLTVV.